Listed below are T cell receptor beta chains from one sample, sequenced in a study of blood T cell repertoires in COVID-19. The method was immunoSEQ multiplex PCR; TCRdb's version includes in-frame clones alone and lacks a portion of them. The sample yields approximately 100,000 clones, around 75% seen once. The specimen sequenced was peripheral blood. Every receptor here comes from a man aged 70 or older with acute or convalescent COVID-19. Each CDR3 is given with its conserved first and last residue. The D gene is left open where the match is weak. Part of the rows lack a size; the others show once, few, many or a class for expanded clones.

clone_size	j_call	v_call	d_call	cdr3_nt	cdr3_aa
few	TRBJ2-2	TRBV24-1	.	TGTGCCACCAGTGATTTAAGGAGCTTTACCGGGGAGCTGTTTTTT	CATSDLRSFTGELFF
.	TRBJ2-7	TRBV12-3/TRBV12-4	TRBD1	TGTGCCAGCAGTACTTGGACAGGCCTGCAGTACTTC	CASSTWTGLQYF
.	TRBJ1-3	TRBV24-1	.	TGTGCCACCAGTGAGCAGGGGCCCTCCTCTGGAAACACCATATATTTT	CATSEQGPSSGNTIYF
.	TRBJ2-5	TRBV5-5	TRBD2	TGTGCCAGCAGCCTCGGACTAGCGGGAGGGGGCGGGGAGACCCAGTACTTC	CASSLGLAGGGGETQYF
once	TRBJ2-2	TRBV5-6	.	TGTGCCAGCAGCTTGGGGGCCCTTCCCGGGGAGCTGTTTTTT	CASSLGALPGELFF
.	TRBJ2-2	TRBV9	TRBD1	TGTGCCAGCAGCGTAGACGGACAGGGGGAGCGCCGGGAGCTGTTTTTT	CASSVDGQGERRELFF
.	TRBJ2-1	TRBV5-4	TRBD2	TGTGCCAGCAGCTTGGGGCTAGCGGGAGACCGTGGGGTGAGGCAGTTCTTC	CASSLGLAGDRGVRQFF
.	TRBJ1-6	TRBV6-1	.	TGTGCCAGCAGTGAAGGGGGCCCTTATAATTCACCCCTCCACTTT	CASSEGGPYNSPLHF
.	TRBJ2-5	TRBV19	.	TGTGCCAGTAGTGCGGCTTTAGGCTTTGGGACCCAGTACTTC	CASSAALGFGTQYF
.	TRBJ1-2	TRBV28	.	TGTGCCAGCACCCAAATACTCCAGGGGAACTATGGCTACACCTTC	CASTQILQGNYGYTF